This paragraph covers one TCR beta chain sequence. This clonotype was counted a few times. Its specific antigen is unknown. No quality values exist for individual bases; no much larger clone is one base distant. This sample is drawn from a study of response to subunit inactivated influenza vaccine (dated by TCRdb to 2016 to 2018). As for the study more broadly: To follow how T cells responded to a trivalent subunit inactivated influenza vaccine, the researchers relied on deep quantitative profiling of the T cell receptor repertoire. General study outcomes and caveats: The authors suggested that each seasonal influenza vaccination may recruit only a limited number of new T cells.

The library was built by means of RT-PCR. The data were produced on an Illumina HiSeq 2500. TCRdb's own reprocessing of the public reads used fastp at Q25 and MiXCR and kept productive beta chains. Identical CDR3 protein sequences are pooled into one entry, listed with their most common genes and DNA. The sample table lists hundreds of thousands of distinct CDR3 sequences, less than 20% of them with a count of one. Approximately 11% of the sample belongs to the ten largest clones. Inclusive of the bounding cysteine and phenylalanine, the CDR3 is 14 residues long. Just the 42-base CDR3 DNA is kept, in frame starting at base 1. V is trimmed back by 6 bases and J by 2 bases, and the junction contains 5 bases that no gene match accounts for. CDR1 and CDR2 (MNHEY, SVGEGT) derive from the germline V gene.

This receptor was taken from a man aged 45-60 years who received an inactivated influenza vaccine. Donor details come from another sample of the same person, matched by shared clones. The sequence joins TRBV6-2 or TRBV6-3 to TRBJ2-3; 7 of the junction bases match TRBD1. Material: PBMCs from blood, obtained roughly 5 days after vaccination. The DNA is as follows: TGTGCCAGCAGACAGGGGTTAATCACAGATACGCAGTATTTT. This translates into CASRQGLITDTQYF.